Below are 14 T cell receptor beta chains sequenced from a single sample in a study of blood T cell repertoires in COVID-19. The protocol was immunoSEQ multiplex PCR, while the TCRdb copy is restricted to in-frame clones and leaves out a portion. Altogether 150,000 to 250,000 clones are present, roughly four fifths being singletons, with the ten largest covering approximately 10%. Sequencing used PBMCs or T cells enriched from blood (not recorded which). Every receptor here comes from a man in his forties who had recovered from COVID-19.

This clone turned up a few times. The chain recombines TRBV18 with TRBJ1-5; the match to TRBD1 covers 9 bases. The germline V gene has CDR1 KGHSH and CDR2 LQKENI. V gave up 8 bases and J gave up 3 bases; unmatched junction bases: 5. This CDR3 contains 14 residues. CDR3 in DNA: TGTGCCAGCGCAAGGACAGGGGACAATCAGCCCCAGCATTTT. It codes for CASARTGDNQPQHF.

This chain uses TRBV25-1 with TRBJ1-1; TRBD1 matches 7 bases. CDR1 is MGHDK and CDR2 is SYGVNS in the germline V gene. J gave up 6 bases and V 7 bases, and 8 bases lay outside the gene matches. The CDR3 sequence is 13 residues long. CDR3 DNA: TGTGCCAGCACGCGACAGGGAGCCGCTGAAGCTTTCTTT. Protein sequence: CASTRQGAAEAFF.

The chain joins TRBV2 to TRBJ2-7; D is perhaps TRBD1 (5 bases). The CDR3 length is 15 residues. Germline V CDR1 and CDR2: SNHLY, FYNNEI. With 7 bases removed from V and 2 bases from J, the gap between germline ends came to 18 bases. In nucleotides, the CDR3 is TGTGCCAGCACCTCCGGTGAGACAGCCCCCTACGAGCAGTACTTC. It yields the protein CASTSGETAPYEQYF.

The rearrangement links TRBV28 to TRBJ1-2; D unclear. The germline V and J ends were trimmed by 3 bases and 6 bases, with 5 bases remaining between them. The CDR3 extends over 11 amino acids. CDR1 and CDR2 (germline): MDHEN, SYDVKM. The CDR3 region has the DNA TGTGCCAGCAGTTTCGAGGATGGCTACACCTTC. It specifies CASSFEDGYTF.

The chain recombines TRBV11-2 with TRBJ2-5, with 7 bases fitting TRBD1. The germline V gene encodes CDR1 SGHAT and CDR2 FQNNGV. The CDR3 sequence is 13 residues long. V was pared by 3 bases and J by 4 bases, with 2 bases of the junction left unmatched. In DNA, the CDR3 is TGTGCCAGCAGCTTGACAGGGCTAGAGACCCAGTACTTC. It codes for CASSLTGLETQYF.

The chain is built from TRBV5-1 and TRBJ2-7; the match to TRBD1 covers 8 bases. V lost 4 bases, J lost 5 bases, and 14 bases stayed unmatched. The CDR3 totals 16 residues. Germline lookup yields CDR1 SGHRS and CDR2 YFSETQ. CDR3 sequence reads: CASSPTPTGGKNEQYV. CDR3 sequence (DNA): TGCGCCAGCAGCCCGACCCCCACAGGGGGTAAGAACGAGCAGTACGTC.

The gene calls are TRBV27 and TRBJ1-2, with a tentative D call TRBD1 (6 bases). The CDR3 has 12 amino acids. Germline loops: CDR1 MNHEY, CDR2 SMNVEV (reference sequence). Deletions cut 8 bases from V and 6 bases from J, with 13 bases between. The CDR3 DNA is TGTGCCAGCCGGGGGGCTTACGATGGCTACACCTTC. As protein: CASRGAYDGYTF.

This clone was observed once. The chain uses TRBV18 and TRBJ1-1; maybe TRBD1 (5 bases). Germline lookup yields CDR1 KGHSH and CDR2 LQKENI. The CDR3 length is 16 residues. Between the trimmed V and J ends, which lost 2 bases and 3 bases, there was a span of 16 bases. The CDR3 DNA reads TGTGCCAGCTCACCAAGTGGAAGGGGTAAGGACACTGAAGCTTTCTTT. Its translation is CASSPSGRGKDTEAFF.

V and J are TRBV29-1 and TRBJ1-1; D is undetermined. V was trimmed by 6 bases and J by 2 bases, leaving 16 bases between them. The CDR3 loop spans 14 amino acids. The germline V gene has CDR1 SQVTM and CDR2 ANQGSEA. In nucleotides, the CDR3 is TGCAGCGTCGAGACACTTTACCTTAACACTGAAGCTTTCTTT. Translated: CSVETLYLNTEAFF.

The chain uses TRBV18 and TRBJ1-2, with D unresolved. CDR3 size: 14 residues. Germline CDR1 KGHSH, CDR2 LQKENI. V lost 2 bases and J lost 2, with 9 bases in between. Here the CDR3 DNA reads TGTGCCAGCTCACCAATTGACGGGAACTATGGCTACACCTTC. Its protein is CASSPIDGNYGYTF. The full variable domain, in which reference TRBV18 and TRBJ1-2 provide the parts outside the CDR3, is NAGVMQNPRHLVRRRGQEARLRCSPMKGHSHVYWYRQLPEEGLKFMVYLQKENIIDESGMPKERFSAEFPKEGPSILRIQQVVRGDSAAYFCASSPIDGNYGYTFGSGTRLTVV.

The rearrangement links TRBV7-2 to TRBJ1-5; 7 nucleotides line up with TRBD1. The germline V gene encodes CDR1 SGHTA and CDR2 FQGNSA. This CDR3 spans 14 amino acids. With 5 bases clipped from V and 4 bases from J, the junction kept 5 bases outside the gene matches. The CDR3 DNA is TGTGCCAGCAGCCTCCGGACAGGAAATCAGCCCCAGCATTTT. Its translation: CASSLRTGNQPQHF. The full variable domain, rest sourced from reference TRBV7-2 and TRBJ1-5, is GAGVSQSPSNKVTEKGKDVELRCDPISGHTALYWYRQSLGQGLEFLIYFQGNSAPDKSGLPSDRFSAERTGGSVSTLTIQRTQQEDSAVYLCASSLRTGNQPQHFGDGTRLSIL.

The chain uses TRBV20-1 and TRBJ2-1, with 13 nucleotides matching TRBD2. The CDR3 spans 16 residues. Losses at the gene ends were 3 bases for V and 5 bases for J; bases not matched to a gene: 7. CDR1 is DFQATT and CDR2 is SNEGSKA in the germline V gene (reference sequence). The CDR3 nucleotides are TGCAGTGCTAGTATGACTAGCGGGAGGTTACACAATGAGCAGTTCTTC. Its translation is CSASMTSGRLHNEQFF.

This chain joins TRBV28 and TRBJ1-6; weak D call: TRBD1 (5 bases). V lost 2 bases and J lost 4, with 18 bases in between. This CDR3 has 18 amino acids. Germline-derived CDR1 and CDR2 are MDHEN and SYDVKM. The CDR3 sequence: CASSLRVDSLIYNSPLHF. DNA of the CDR3: TGTGCCAGCAGTTTAAGGGTTGACAGCCTGATTTATAATTCACCCCTCCACTTT.

This clone has more than one count but fewer than ten. The chain carries TRBV2 and TRBJ1-6; no definite D call. V shed 8 bases and J shed 6 bases, with 11 bases lying between them. CDR3 size: 13 residues. Germline V gene sequence: CDR1 SNHLY, CDR2 FYNNEI. CDR3 loop: CASLRVFNSPLHF. CDR3 nucleotide sequence: TGTGCCAGCCTGAGGGTTTTTAATTCACCCCTCCACTTT. The entire variable domain, with the rest obtained from reference TRBV2 and TRBJ1-6, is as follows: EPEVTQTPSHQVTQMGQEVILRCVPISNHLYFYWYRQILGQKVEFLVSFYNNEISEKSEIFDDQFSVERPDGSNFTLKIRSTKLEDSAMYFCASLRVFNSPLHFGNGTRLTVT.